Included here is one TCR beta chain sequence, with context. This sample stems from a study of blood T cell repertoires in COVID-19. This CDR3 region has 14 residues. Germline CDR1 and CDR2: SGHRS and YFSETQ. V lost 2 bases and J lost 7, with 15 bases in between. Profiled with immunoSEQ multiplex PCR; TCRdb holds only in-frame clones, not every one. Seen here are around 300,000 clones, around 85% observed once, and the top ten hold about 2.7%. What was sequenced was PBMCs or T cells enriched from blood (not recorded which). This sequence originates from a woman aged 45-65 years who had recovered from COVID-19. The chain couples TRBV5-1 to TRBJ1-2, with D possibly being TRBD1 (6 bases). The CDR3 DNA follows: TGCGCCAGCAGCTTAGGGACAAACACACCTGGCTACACCTTC. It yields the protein CASSLGTNTPGYTF.